This T cell receptor (beta chain) was sequenced during a study of CD4 T cells in relation to SARS-CoV-2 and coronaviruses. With respect to this clone: Its antigen remains unknown.

Repertoires were generated with immunoSEQ multiplex PCR, while TCRdb's copy carries only in-frame clones and drops some. Of some 38,000 clones in the sample, over 75% were seen once. Germline V CDR1 and CDR2: LNHNV, YYDKDF (reference sequence). With 0 bases removed from V and 1 base from J, the gap between germline ends came to 22 bases. The CDR3 is made up of 20 amino acids. The clonotype comes from an adult with COVID-19. The gene calls are TRBV15 and TRBJ2-1, with a tentative D call TRBD1 (7 bases). The specimen was memory CD4+ T cells from PBMCs, cultured in vitro. The CDR3 coding sequence is TGTGCCACCAGCAGAGATCCTTTCAGGGGGGAGTACACTTCCTACAATGAGCAGTTCTTC. The encoded protein is CATSRDPFRGEYTSYNEQFF.